These T cell receptor beta chains were read from a single sample in a study of shared clonotypes between healthy human individuals. Here immunoSEQ multiplex PCR was the method, and the copy in TCRdb shows in-frame clones only, minus some. The table records a few million clones, around 95% of them present only once. Sample: naive CD4+ T cells sorted from blood. All receptors come from a man between 18 and 35 years old in good health. Both conserved end residues are part of each CDR3.

J gene,V gene,CDR3 protein
TRBJ1-6,TRBV28,CASSLTRDRGHSPLHF
TRBJ2-1,TRBV6-4,CASSAFGAEQFF
TRBJ2-1,TRBV5-1,CASSYGYGTGAYNEQFF
TRBJ1-4,TRBV30,CAWSAGVLGKLFF
TRBJ1-1,TRBV5-1,CASSLADRDGGEAFF
TRBJ1-5,TRBV4-2,CASSQDLTGTRPQHF
TRBJ2-2,TRBV2,CASYQGVSGGTGELFF
TRBJ1-3,TRBV5-1,CASSPDVVGTIYF
TRBJ2-7,TRBV5-6,CASRYRGPSSYEQYF
TRBJ2-7,TRBV7-2,CASSLDRGSSEQYF
TRBJ2-2,TRBV4-2,CASSYLAGTGELFF
TRBJ2-5,TRBV19,CASSGTTGGLETQYF
TRBJ1-5,TRBV15,CATSRETGNQPQHF
TRBJ1-1,TRBV28,CASSPIIRTGIYEAFF
TRBJ2-5,TRBV11-2,CASSRTNGREQETQYF
TRBJ1-1,TRBV30,CAWSRGMNTEAFF
TRBJ1-2,TRBV6-5,CASSGGGNYGYTF
TRBJ1-2,TRBV6-6,CASSYGTGLLYGYTF
TRBJ2-7,TRBV20-1,CSASVGGEQYF
TRBJ2-7,TRBV7-2,CASSLNTGTRVYEQYF
TRBJ2-6,TRBV29-1,CSAGMDSGANVLTF
TRBJ2-2,TRBV2,CASSGARTGELFF
TRBJ2-3,TRBV7-6,CASSSHVPDTQYF
TRBJ2-7,TRBV5-1,CASSLSPTGGSEQYF
TRBJ2-5,TRBV5-6,CASSLESGGSSRETQYF
TRBJ2-5,TRBV7-9,CASSLAGAEETQYF
TRBJ2-7,TRBV7-2,CASSLGRGEQYF
TRBJ1-3,TRBV30,CAWSVSGDSGNTIYF
TRBJ1-6,TRBV7-2,CASSLGSPLHF
TRBJ2-3,TRBV4-3,CASSQVLPDTQYF
TRBJ2-7,TRBV7-9,CASSLGVAGVYDEQYF
TRBJ2-1,TRBV7-2,CASSLRARALTYNEQFF
TRBJ1-1,TRBV5-1,CASSPGQGPTEAFF
.,TRBV2,CASSGGQGANEQYF
TRBJ2-3,TRBV7-2,CASSRASTDTQYF
TRBJ2-7,TRBV2,CASSAANGGEQYF
TRBJ2-7,TRBV11-2,CASSSHPQGPYEQYF
TRBJ2-3,TRBV9,CASSTRTAYTDTQYF
TRBJ2-7,TRBV7-9,CASSLDGTSGDYEQYF
TRBJ1-1,TRBV7-8,CASSTRQNTEAFF
TRBJ1-5,TRBV7-2,CASSPSGLSSQPQHF
TRBJ2-7,TRBV7-2,CASSSGRGSSYEQYF
TRBJ2-1,TRBV2,CASTASGNSYNEQFF
TRBJ1-2,TRBV5-3,CARSTRDRESTNYGYTF
TRBJ2-7,TRBV19,CASSIDLPGLAKPYEQYF
TRBJ1-1,TRBV9,CASSLGRRTEAFF
TRBJ1-5,TRBV19,CASSLGRDRGNQPQHF